The entry below gives a single TCR beta chain sequence along with its context. The CDR3 runs 14 residues. CDR1 and CDR2 (germline): KGHSH, LQKENI. Deletions cut 2 bases from V and 0 bases from J, with 7 bases between. The data belong to a study of blood T cell repertoires in COVID-19. Measured with immunoSEQ multiplex PCR; TCRdb has only the in-frame clones, and not every one. The sample shows 160,000 or so clones, roughly 90% of them seen only once. The sequenced sample was PBMCs or T cells enriched from blood (not recorded which). The gene calls are TRBV18 and TRBJ1-2, with no clear D. This TCR was sampled from a woman aged 45-65 years who had recovered from COVID-19. CDR3 residues: CASSPKHTNYGYTF. DNA for the CDR3: TGTGCCAGCTCACCAAAGCATACTAACTATGGCTACACCTTC.